A single sample gave rise to the 9 T cell receptor beta chains below, sequenced in a study of OX40 agonist ivuxolimab in advanced cancers. Clones were sequenced by immunoSEQ multiplex PCR, and TCRdb holds only the in-frame ones, with some missing. The data contain around 80,000 clones, 87% of them singletons. The specimen was CD4+ or CD8+ T cells sorted from blood, collected in a trial of the OX40 agonist ivuxolimab. These receptors were obtained from an adult with an advanced solid tumor such as melanoma, head and neck, liver or kidney cancer.

The chain couples TRBV4-2 to TRBJ1-6; a possible D gene is TRBD1 (5 bases). CDR1 LGHNA and CDR2 YNFKEQ come from the germline V gene. This CDR3 comprises 17 residues. The V and J ends lost 1 base and 5 bases respectively, with 15 bases between them. CDR3 nucleotides: TGTGCCAGCAGCCAAGGGTTGGGGCCCCTAAATAATTCACCCCTCCACTTT. Encoded protein: CASSQGLGPLNNSPLHF.

The chain employs TRBV5-1 and TRBJ1-2; a weak D match, TRBD1 (5 bases). The germline V gene has CDR1 SGHRS and CDR2 YFSETQ. The CDR3 runs 17 residues. V shed 4 bases and J shed 3 bases, with 22 bases lying between them. CDR3 sequence: CASSGGDGASSYYGYTF. The DNA for the CDR3 is TGCGCCAGCAGCGGGGGGGACGGAGCCTCCTCCTACTATGGCTACACCTTC.

The rearrangement joins TRBV5-1 to TRBJ2-1; 7 nucleotides match TRBD1. Losses at the gene ends were 0 bases for V and 9 bases for J; bases not matched to a gene: 6. Germline CDR1 reads SGHRS; CDR2 reads YFSETQ. The CDR3 consists of 14 residues. The CDR3: CASSLDRGVGEQFF. CDR3 nucleotide sequence: TGCGCCAGCAGCTTGGACAGGGGTGTGGGTGAGCAGTTCTTC.

J is TRBJ1-6 and V is TRBV15; 8 bases are shared with TRBD1. The germline V gene has CDR1 LNHNV and CDR2 YYDKDF (reference sequence). The CDR3 totals 17 residues. V lost 5 bases to trimming and J lost 3 bases; unmatched junction nucleotides: 9. This CDR3 reads CATSPKDRGYYNSPLHF. The CDR3 coding sequence is TGTGCCACCAGCCCAAAAGACAGGGGATACTATAATTCACCCCTCCACTTT.

The rearrangement links TRBV28 to TRBJ2-6; the D gene is possibly TRBD2 (5 bases). V gave up 4 bases and J gave up 0 bases, with 19 bases separating them. Germline CDR1 and CDR2: MDHEN and SYDVKM. The CDR3 has 19 amino acids. The CDR3 DNA reads TGTGCCAGCAGTTCCCCCGGGTGGCGGACTGCCTCTGGGGCCAACGTCCTGACTTTC. It codes for CASSSPGWRTASGANVLTF. Full variable domain (missing parts from reference TRBV28 and TRBJ2-6): DVKVTQSSRYLVKRTGEKVFLECVQDMDHENMFWYRQDPGLGLRLIYFSYDVKMKEKGDIPEGYSVSREKKERFSLILESASTNQTSMYLCASSSPGWRTASGANVLTFGAGSRLTVL.

V usage is TRBV4-1 and J usage is TRBJ1-6, with D hard to call. This CDR3 comprises 16 residues. The germline gives CDR1 MGHRA, CDR2 YSYEKL. V was shortened by 3 bases and J by 8 bases, with 17 bases between the two germline ends. Written as DNA, the CDR3 is TGCGCCAGCAGCCAGGTTCCGGACTCCAATTATTCACCCCTCCACTTT. The encoded protein is CASSQVPDSNYSPLHF.

The V gene is TRBV21-1, the J gene TRBJ2-1. TRBV21-1 is given as a pseudogene. The CDR3 totals 15 residues. CDR3 in amino acids: CASSPRGQCPNEQFF. Written as DNA, the CDR3 is TGTGCCAGCAGCCCCCGGGGGCAATGCCCCAATGAGCAGTTCTTC.

The chain combines TRBV19 with TRBJ1-5; 7 bases are shared with TRBD1. CDR3 length equals 18 residues. Germline V gene sequence: CDR1 LNHDA, CDR2 SQIVND (reference sequence). After removal of 1 base from V and 5 bases from J, the junction contained 14 bases not matched to a gene. CDR3 nucleotide sequence: TGTGCCAGTAGTATAGGGAGCAGGGCACAGGGGCTCTATCAGCCCCAGCATTTT. This gives the protein CASSIGSRAQGLYQPQHF.

In this sample, this clone turned up once. The chain uses TRBV28 and TRBJ2-3; 9 bases are a match to TRBD2. CDR1 and CDR2 (germline): MDHEN, SYDVKM. The CDR3 covers 15 residues. Trimming removed 2 bases from V and 2 bases from J; junction bases left unmatched: 2. As DNA, the CDR3 is TGTGCCAGCAGTTTAGCGGGAGGGGTCACAGATACGCAGTATTTT. Protein sequence: CASSLAGGVTDTQYF.